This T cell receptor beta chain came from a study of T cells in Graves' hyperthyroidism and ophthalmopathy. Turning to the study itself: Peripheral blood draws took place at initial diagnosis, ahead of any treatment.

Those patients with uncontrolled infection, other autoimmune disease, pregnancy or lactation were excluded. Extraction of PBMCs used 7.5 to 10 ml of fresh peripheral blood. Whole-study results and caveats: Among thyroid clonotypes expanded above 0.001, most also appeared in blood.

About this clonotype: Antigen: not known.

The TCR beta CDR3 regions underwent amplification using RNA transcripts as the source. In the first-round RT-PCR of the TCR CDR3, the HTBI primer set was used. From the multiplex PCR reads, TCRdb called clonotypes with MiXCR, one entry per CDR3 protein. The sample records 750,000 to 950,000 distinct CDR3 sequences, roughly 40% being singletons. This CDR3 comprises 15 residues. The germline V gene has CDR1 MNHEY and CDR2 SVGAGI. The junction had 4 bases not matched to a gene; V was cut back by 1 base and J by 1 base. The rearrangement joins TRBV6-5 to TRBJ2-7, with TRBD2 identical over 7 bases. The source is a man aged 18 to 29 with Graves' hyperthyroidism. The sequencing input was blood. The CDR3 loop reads CASSYYGGSSYEQYF. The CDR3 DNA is TGTGCCAGCAGTTACTATGGCGGGAGTTCCTACGAGCAGTACTTC.